Below, 2 T cell receptor beta chains from the same sample are listed, as sequenced in a study of T-cell reconstitution after alpha-beta-depleted transplantation in children. A library of TCRbeta sequences, prepared with unique molecular identifiers, was generated. TCRdb re-analysed the PCR reads in MiXCR, keeping a single row per CDR3 protein. The sample lists some 590,000 distinct CDR3 sequences, roughly a tenth occurring once. The specimen was PBMCs from the stem cell graft donor, collected from the stem cell graft. Receptor source: a human donor who donated a stem cell graft to a child with acute myeloid leukemia.

The J gene is TRBJ1-1, the V gene TRBV28, with a weak D call TRBD1 (5 bases). The ends were cut back, 5 bases at V and 4 bases at J, with 17 bases in the middle. The CDR3 contains 15 residues. Germline-derived CDR1 and CDR2 are MDHEN and SYDVKM. The CDR3 DNA reads TGTGCCAGCAGTCCAAGCCGGACTAGGGGCACTGAAGCTTTCTTT. Translation gives CASSPSRTRGTEAFF.

The chain has TRBV19 and TRBJ1-1; D unresolved. The CDR3 contains 13 residues. Germline-derived CDR1 and CDR2 are LNHDA and SQIVND (reference sequence). V gave up 1 base and J gave up 8 bases, with 11 bases separating them. In nucleotides, the CDR3 is TGTGCCAGTAGTATAGTCTCGACAACCGAAGCTTTCTTT. This sequence encodes CASSIVSTTEAFF.